One and the same sample provided the 3 T cell receptor beta chains below, sequenced in a study of radiotherapy plus CTLA-4 blockade in lung cancer. Sequencing was performed with immunoSEQ multiplex PCR; in TCRdb, only in-frame clones are kept and a portion is missing. The sample carries 70,000 to 90,000 clones, around 87% recorded once. Sample: peripheral blood, taken from a patient treated with radiotherapy plus ipilimumab. These receptors originate from a human donor with non-small cell lung cancer who had stable disease on radiotherapy plus ipilimumab.

V is TRBV27 and J is TRBJ2-3; 10 bases are shared with TRBD2. CDR1 MNHEY and CDR2 SMNVEV come from the germline V gene (reference sequence). The trim removed 4 bases at V and 2 bases at J, leaving 9 bases unmatched. The CDR3 contains 17 residues. This CDR3 is CASSSTRLAGVTDTQYF. The CDR3 DNA reads TGTGCCAGCAGTTCTACGAGGCTAGCGGGAGTCACAGATACGCAGTATTTT.

The chain combines TRBV5-6 with TRBJ1-1; 8 positions match TRBD1. The CDR3 contains 14 residues. With V trimmed by 5 bases and J by 1 base, 4 bases remained unmatched. From germline, CDR1 is SGHDT and CDR2 YYEEEE. The CDR3: CASRRDRRNTEAFF. CDR3 DNA sequence: TGTGCCAGCAGGAGGGACAGGAGGAACACTGAAGCTTTCTTT.

This chain connects TRBV29-1 to TRBJ2-3; unclear D gene. This CDR3 spans 13 amino acids. Germline loops: CDR1 SQVTM, CDR2 ANQGSEA. V was cut by 4 bases and J by 2 bases, with 10 bases left in between. The CDR3 sequence: CSVGRKVTDTQYF. In nucleotides, the CDR3 is TGCAGCGTTGGACGGAAAGTCACAGATACGCAGTATTTT.